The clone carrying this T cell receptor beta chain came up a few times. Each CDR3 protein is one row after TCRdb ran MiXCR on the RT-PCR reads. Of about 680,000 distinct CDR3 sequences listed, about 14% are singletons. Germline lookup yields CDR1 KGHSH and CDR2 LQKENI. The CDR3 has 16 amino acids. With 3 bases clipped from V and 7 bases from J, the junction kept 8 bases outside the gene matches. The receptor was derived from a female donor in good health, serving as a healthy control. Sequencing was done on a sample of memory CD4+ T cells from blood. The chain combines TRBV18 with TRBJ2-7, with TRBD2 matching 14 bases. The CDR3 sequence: CASSPARLAGGKEQYF. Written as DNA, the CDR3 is TGTGCCAGCTCACCTGCTCGACTAGCGGGAGGGAAAGAGCAGTACTTC.